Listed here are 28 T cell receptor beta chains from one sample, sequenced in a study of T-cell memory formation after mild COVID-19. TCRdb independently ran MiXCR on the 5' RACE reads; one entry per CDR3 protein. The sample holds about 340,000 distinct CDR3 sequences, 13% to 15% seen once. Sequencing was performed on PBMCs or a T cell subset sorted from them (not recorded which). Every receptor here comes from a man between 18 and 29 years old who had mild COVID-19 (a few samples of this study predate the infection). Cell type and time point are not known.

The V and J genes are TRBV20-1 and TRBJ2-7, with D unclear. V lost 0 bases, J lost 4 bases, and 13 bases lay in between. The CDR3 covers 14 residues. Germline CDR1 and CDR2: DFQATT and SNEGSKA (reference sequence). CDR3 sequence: CSARDSRQKYEQYF. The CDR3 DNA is TGCAGTGCTAGAGATAGTAGGCAGAAATACGAGCAGTACTTC.

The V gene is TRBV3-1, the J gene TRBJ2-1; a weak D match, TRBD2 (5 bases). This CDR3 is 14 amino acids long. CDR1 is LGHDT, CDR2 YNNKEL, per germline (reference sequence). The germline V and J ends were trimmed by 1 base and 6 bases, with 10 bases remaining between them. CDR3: CASSQGSVANEQFF. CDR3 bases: TGTGCCAGCAGCCAAGGTAGCGTGGCCAATGAGCAGTTCTTC.

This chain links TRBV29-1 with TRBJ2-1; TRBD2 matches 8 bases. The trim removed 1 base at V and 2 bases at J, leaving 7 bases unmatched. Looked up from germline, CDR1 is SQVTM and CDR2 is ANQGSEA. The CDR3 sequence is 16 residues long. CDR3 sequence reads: CSVEVWRGAPYNEQFF. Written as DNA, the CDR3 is TGCAGCGTTGAAGTCTGGCGGGGGGCCCCCTACAATGAGCAGTTCTTC.

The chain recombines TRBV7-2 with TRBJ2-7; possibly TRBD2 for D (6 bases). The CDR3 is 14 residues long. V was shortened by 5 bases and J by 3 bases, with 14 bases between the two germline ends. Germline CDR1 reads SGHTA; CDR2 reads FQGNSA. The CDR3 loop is CASSLLAGYYEQYF. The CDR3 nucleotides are TGTGCCAGCAGCCTCCTCGCGGGGTACTACGAGCAGTACTTC.

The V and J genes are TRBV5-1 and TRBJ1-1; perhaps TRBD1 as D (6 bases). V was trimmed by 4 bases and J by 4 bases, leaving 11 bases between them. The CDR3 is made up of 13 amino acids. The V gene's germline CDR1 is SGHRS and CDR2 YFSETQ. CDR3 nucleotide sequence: TGCGCCAGCAGCGGGGGGCAGTTCACTGAAGCTTTCTTT. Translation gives CASSGGQFTEAFF.

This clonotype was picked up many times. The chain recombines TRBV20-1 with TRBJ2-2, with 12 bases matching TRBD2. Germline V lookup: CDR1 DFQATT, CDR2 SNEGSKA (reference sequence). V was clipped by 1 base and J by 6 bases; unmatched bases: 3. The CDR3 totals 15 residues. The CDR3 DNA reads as TGCAGTGCTAGAGGGACTAGCGGGGAATCCGGGGAGCTGTTTTTT. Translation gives CSARGTSGESGELFF.

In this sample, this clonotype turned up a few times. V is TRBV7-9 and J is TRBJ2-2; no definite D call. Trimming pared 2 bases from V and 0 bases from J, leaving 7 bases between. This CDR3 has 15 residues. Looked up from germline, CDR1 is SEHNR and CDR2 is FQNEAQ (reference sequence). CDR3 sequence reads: CASSLRQTNTGELFF. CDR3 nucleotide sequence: TGTGCCAGCAGCTTACGGCAGACGAACACCGGGGAGCTGTTTTTT. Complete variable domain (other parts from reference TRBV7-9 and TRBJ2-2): DTGVSQNPRHKITKRGQNVTFRCDPISEHNRLYWYRQTLGQGPEFLTYFQNEAQLEKSRLLSDRFSAERPKGSFSTLEIQRTEQGDSAMYLCASSLRQTNTGELFFGEGSRLTVL.

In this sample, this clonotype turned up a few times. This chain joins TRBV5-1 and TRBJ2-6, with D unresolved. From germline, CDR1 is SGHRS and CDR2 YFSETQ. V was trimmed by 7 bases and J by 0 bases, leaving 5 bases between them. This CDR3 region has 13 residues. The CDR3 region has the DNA TGCGCCAGCGATATCTCTGGGGCCAACGTCCTGACTTTC. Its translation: CASDISGANVLTF.

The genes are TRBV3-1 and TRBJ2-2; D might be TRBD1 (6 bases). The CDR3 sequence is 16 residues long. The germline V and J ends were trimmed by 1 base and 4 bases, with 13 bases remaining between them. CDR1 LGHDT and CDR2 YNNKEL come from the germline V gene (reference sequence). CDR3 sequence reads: CASSQAAGAGTGELFF. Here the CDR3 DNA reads TGTGCCAGCAGCCAAGCAGCAGGGGCCGGCACCGGGGAGCTGTTTTTT. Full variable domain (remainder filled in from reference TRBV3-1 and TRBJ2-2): DTAVSQTPKYLVTQMGNDKSIKCEQNLGHDTMYWYKQDSKKFLKIMFSYNNKELIINETVPNRFSPKSPDKAHLNLHINSLELGDSAVYFCASSQAAGAGTGELFFGEGSRLTVL.

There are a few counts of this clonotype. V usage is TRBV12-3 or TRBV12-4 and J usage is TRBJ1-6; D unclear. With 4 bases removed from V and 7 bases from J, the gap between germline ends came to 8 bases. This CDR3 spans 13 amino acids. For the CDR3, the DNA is TGTGCCAGCAGTTCTACGGGGAATTCACCCCTCCACTTT. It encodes CASSSTGNSPLHF.

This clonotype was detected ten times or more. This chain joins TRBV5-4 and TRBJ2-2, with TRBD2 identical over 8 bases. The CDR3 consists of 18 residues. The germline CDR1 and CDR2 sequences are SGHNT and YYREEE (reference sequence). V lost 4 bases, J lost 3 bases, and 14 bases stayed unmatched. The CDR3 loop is CASSLRSGSGGYTGELFF. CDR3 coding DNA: TGTGCCAGCAGCCTCCGGTCTGGGAGCGGGGGATACACCGGGGAGCTGTTTTTT.

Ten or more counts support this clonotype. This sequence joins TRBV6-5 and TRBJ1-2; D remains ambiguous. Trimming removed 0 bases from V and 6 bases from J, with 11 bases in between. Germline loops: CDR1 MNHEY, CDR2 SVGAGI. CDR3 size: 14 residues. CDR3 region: CASSYSSFGHGYTF. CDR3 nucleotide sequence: TGTGCCAGCAGTTACTCCAGCTTCGGCCATGGCTACACCTTC.

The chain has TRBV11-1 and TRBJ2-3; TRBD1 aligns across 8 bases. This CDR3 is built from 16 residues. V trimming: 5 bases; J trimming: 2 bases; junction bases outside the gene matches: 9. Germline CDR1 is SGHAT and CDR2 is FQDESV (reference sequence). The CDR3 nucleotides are TGTGCCAGCAGCGCGATGACAGGGGACCTCACAGATACGCAGTATTTT. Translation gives CASSAMTGDLTDTQYF.

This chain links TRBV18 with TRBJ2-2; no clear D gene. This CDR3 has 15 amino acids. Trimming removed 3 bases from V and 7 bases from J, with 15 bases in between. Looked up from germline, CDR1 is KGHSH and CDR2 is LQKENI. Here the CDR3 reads CASSPIGQAIGELFF. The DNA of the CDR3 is TGTGCCAGCTCACCCATCGGGCAGGCAATCGGGGAGCTGTTTTTT. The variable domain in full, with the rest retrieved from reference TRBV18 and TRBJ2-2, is NAGVMQNPRHLVRRRGQEARLRCSPMKGHSHVYWYRQLPEEGLKFMVYLQKENIIDESGMPKERFSAEFPKEGPSILRIQQVVRGDSAAYFCASSPIGQAIGELFFGEGSRLTVL.

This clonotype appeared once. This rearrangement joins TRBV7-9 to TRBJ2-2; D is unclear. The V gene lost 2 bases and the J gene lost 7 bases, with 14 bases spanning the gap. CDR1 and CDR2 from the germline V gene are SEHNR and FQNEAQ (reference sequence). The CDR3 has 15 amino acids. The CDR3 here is CASSLSPEEYGELFF. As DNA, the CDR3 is TGTGCCAGCAGCTTATCCCCCGAGGAGTACGGGGAGCTGTTTTTT.

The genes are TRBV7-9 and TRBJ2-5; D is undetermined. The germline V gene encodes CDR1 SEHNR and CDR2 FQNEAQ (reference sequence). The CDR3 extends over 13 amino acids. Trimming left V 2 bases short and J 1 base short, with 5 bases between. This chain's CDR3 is CASSLYVQETQYF. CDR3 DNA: TGTGCCAGCAGCTTATACGTCCAAGAGACCCAGTACTTC.

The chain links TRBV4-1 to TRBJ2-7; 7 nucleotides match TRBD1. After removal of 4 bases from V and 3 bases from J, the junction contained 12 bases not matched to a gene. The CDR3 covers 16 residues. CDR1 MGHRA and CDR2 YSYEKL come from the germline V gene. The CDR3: CASSPGLTGRNYEQYV. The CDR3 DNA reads TGCGCCAGCAGCCCTGGATTGACAGGGAGAAACTACGAGCAGTACGTC.

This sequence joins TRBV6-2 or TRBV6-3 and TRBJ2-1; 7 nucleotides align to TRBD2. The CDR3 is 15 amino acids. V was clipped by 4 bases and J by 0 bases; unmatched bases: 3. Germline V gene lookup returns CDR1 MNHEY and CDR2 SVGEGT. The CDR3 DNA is TGTGCCAGCAGTTGGCGGGGGAGCTCCTACAATGAGCAGTTCTTC. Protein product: CASSWRGSSYNEQFF.

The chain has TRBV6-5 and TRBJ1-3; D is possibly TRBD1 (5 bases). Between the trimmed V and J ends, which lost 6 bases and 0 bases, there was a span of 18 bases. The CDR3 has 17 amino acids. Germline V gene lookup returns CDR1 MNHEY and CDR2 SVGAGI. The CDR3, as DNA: TGTGCCAGCAGCTACCTGGAACCGGACAACTCTGGAAACACCATATATTTT. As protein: CASSYLEPDNSGNTIYF.

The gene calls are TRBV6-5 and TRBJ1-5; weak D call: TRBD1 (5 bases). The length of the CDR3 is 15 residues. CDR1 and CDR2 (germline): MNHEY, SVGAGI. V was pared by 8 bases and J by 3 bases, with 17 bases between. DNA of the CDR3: TGTGCCAGCTCCTTAACGGGGCACATCAATCAGCCCCAGCATTTT. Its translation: CASSLTGHINQPQHF.

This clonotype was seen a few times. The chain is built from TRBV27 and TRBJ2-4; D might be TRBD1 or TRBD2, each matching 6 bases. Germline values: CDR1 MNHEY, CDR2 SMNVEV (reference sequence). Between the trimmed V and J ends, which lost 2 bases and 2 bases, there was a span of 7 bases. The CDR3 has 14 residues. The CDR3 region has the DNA TGTGCCAGCAGTTTAGGGGGGCCCAAAAACATTCAGTACTTC. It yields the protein CASSLGGPKNIQYF.

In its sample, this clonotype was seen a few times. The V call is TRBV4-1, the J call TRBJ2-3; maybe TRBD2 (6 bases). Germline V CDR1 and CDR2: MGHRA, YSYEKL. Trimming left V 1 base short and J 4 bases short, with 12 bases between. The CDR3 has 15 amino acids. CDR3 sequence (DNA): TGCGCCAGCAGCCAAGGGGGGTTAGCGGCAGATACGCAGTATTTT. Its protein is CASSQGGLAADTQYF.

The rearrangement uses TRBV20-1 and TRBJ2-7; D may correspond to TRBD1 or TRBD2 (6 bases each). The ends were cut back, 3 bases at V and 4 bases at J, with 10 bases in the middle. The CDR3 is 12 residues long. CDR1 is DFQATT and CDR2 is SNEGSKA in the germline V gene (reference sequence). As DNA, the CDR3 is TGCAGTGCTAGGGGGGGCCGGTACGAGCAGTACTTC. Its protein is CSARGGRYEQYF.

The CDR3 reads CASSDGGTEAFF. In DNA, the CDR3 is TGTGCCAGCAGTGACGGGGGTACTGAAGCTTTCTTT. The J gene is TRBJ1-1, the V gene TRBV6-4; a possible D gene is TRBD1 (5 bases). The CDR3 loop spans 12 amino acids. Trimming shortened V by 2 bases and J by 5 bases, and 6 bases separated the two germline ends. Germline-derived CDR1 and CDR2 are MRHNA and SNTAGT.

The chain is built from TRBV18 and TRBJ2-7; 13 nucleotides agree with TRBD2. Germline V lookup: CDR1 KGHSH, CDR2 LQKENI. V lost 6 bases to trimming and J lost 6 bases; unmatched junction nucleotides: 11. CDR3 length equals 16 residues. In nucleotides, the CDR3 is TGTGCCAGCTCCCCGGGACTAGCGGGGTTAGTTCGCGAGCAGTACTTC. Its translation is CASSPGLAGLVREQYF.

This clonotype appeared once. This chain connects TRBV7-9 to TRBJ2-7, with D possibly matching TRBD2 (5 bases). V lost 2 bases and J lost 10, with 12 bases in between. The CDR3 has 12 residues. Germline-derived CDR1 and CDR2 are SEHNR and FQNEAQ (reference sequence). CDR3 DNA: TGTGCCAGCAGCTTATCCCCCGGGGAACAGTACTTC. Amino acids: CASSLSPGEQYF.

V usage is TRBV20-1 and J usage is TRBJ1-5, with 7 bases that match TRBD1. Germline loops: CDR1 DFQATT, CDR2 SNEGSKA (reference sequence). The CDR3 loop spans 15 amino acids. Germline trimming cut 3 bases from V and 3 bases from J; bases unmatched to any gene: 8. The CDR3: CSASLQGPLNQPQHF. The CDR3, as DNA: TGCAGTGCTAGCTTACAGGGGCCCCTCAATCAGCCCCAGCATTTT.

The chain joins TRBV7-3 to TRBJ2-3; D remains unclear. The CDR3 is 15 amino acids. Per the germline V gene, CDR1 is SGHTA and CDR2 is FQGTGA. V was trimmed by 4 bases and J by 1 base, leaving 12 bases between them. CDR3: CASSSPKSGTDTQYF. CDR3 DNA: TGTGCCAGCAGCTCCCCTAAATCTGGCACAGATACGCAGTATTTT.